This passage covers 5 T cell receptor beta chains from one sample sequenced in a study of vaccination and CD4 T cells after COVID-19. Treatment defined: roughly 11-day PBMC culture with coronavirus spike peptide pools or control peptides (ViraFEST assay). One should note that the unexposed donor's CD4+ T cells were collected before the COVID-19 pandemic (2011-2018). CD4+ T cells that had been cultured provided DNA sequenced with the Oncomine TCR Beta short-read assay. The authors extracted genomic DNA from cultured CD4+ T cells. TCRdb re-analysed the PCR reads in MiXCR, keeping a single row per CDR3 protein. The table includes roughly 7,000 distinct CDR3 sequences, roughly 37% detected once. Their specific antigens are unknown. Source material: CD4+ T cells from blood, cultured in vitro. These receptors were taken from a human donor in good health.

The V and J genes are TRBV7-3 and TRBJ1-1; D remains unclear. Trimming pared 3 bases from V and 1 base from J, leaving 9 bases between. Germline assignment: CDR1 SGHTA and CDR2 FQGTGA. CDR3 length: 14 amino acids. The CDR3 DNA reads TGTGCCAGCAGCTTTGTTGGCAGGAACACTGAAGCTTTCTTT. It encodes CASSFVGRNTEAFF.

This chain joins TRBV7-6 and TRBJ1-5, with D tentatively TRBD1 (5 bases). Germline V gene data show CDR1 as SGHVS and CDR2 as FNYEAQ. The CDR3 length is 17 residues. Trimming took off 0 bases at V and 4 bases at J, with 16 bases between the two ends. CDR3 nucleotide sequence: TGTGCCAGCAGCTTAGCGAGAGCAGGGCGAGATAATCAGCCCCAGCATTTT. Encoded protein: CASSLARAGRDNQPQHF.

This clonotype occurred a few times. The J gene is TRBJ2-7, the V gene TRBV28; tentatively, D is TRBD1 or TRBD2 (6 bases each). Germline V gene data show CDR1 as MDHEN and CDR2 as SYDVKM. Trimming removed 5 bases from V and 6 bases from J, with 20 bases in between. There are 15 residues in the CDR3. CDR3 protein: CASSVRGLLAREQYF. CDR3 nucleotide sequence: TGTGCCAGCAGTGTCCGGGGGCTCCTGGCCCGCGAGCAGTACTTC.

This chain joins TRBV27 and TRBJ2-3; the D gene is possibly TRBD2 (6 bases). V lost 7 bases to trimming and J lost 6 bases, with 17 bases between them. The CDR3 contains 14 residues. Germline loops: CDR1 MNHEY, CDR2 SMNVEV (reference sequence). This CDR3 is CASNPGVVPDTQYF. CDR3 sequence (DNA): TGTGCCAGCAATCCGGGAGTGGTTCCGGATACGCAGTATTTT.

V gene TRBV19 combines with J gene TRBJ1-3, with a possible D match to TRBD1 (6 bases). The length of the CDR3 is 12 residues. Germline CDR1 and CDR2: LNHDA and SQIVND (reference sequence). V lost 7 bases and J 7 bases, leaving 11 bases between the germline ends. CDR3 residues: CASTNRENTIYF. CDR3 coding DNA: TGTGCCAGTACCAACAGGGAGAACACCATATATTTT.